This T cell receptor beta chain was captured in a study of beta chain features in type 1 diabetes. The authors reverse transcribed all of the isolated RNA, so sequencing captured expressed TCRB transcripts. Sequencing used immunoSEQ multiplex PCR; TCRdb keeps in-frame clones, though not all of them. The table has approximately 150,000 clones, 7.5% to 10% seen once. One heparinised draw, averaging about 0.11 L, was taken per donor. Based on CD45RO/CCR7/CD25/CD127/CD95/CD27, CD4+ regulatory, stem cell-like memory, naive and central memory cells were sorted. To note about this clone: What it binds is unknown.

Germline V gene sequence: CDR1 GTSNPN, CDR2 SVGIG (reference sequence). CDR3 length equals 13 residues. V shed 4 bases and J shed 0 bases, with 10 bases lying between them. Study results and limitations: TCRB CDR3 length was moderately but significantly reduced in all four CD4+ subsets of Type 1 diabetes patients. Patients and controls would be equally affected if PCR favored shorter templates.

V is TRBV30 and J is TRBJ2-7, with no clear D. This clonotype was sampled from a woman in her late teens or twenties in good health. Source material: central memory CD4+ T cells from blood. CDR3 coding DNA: TGTGCCTGGACACGTGGTAGCTCCTACGAGCAGTACTTC. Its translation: CAWTRGSSYEQYF.